The source of this TCR beta chain is a study of shared clonotypes between healthy human individuals. Study-wide background: CD4 naive cells filled three plates per donor, CD4 memory three, CD8 naive two and CD8 memory one. Findings and limits, study-wide: Naive subsets tended to show greater estimated richness than memory subsets.

The CDR3 contains 16 residues. V lost 0 bases and J lost 3; bases outside the gene matches: 5. Germline loops: CDR1 MNHEY, CDR2 SVGAGI. The sorted-subset replicate PCRs were given around 0.2 ug DNA, which is 30,000 to 35,000 T cell genomes. TCRdb's copy holds only in-frame clones and misses some; the assay was immunoSEQ multiplex PCR. Among around 700,000 clones listed, around three quarters were seen once. This clone was detected only once. Its antigen is still unknown. The sample consisted of memory CD4+ T cells sorted from blood. This sample's subset: CD45RA-negative fraction. The chain joins TRBV6-5 to TRBJ2-1; TRBD2 matches 7 bases. The sequence came from a woman aged 30 to 39 in good health. The CDR3 region is CASSYSSGAFYNEQFF. The CDR3 DNA is TGTGCCAGCAGTTACTCGAGCGGGGCGTTCTACAATGAGCAGTTCTTC.